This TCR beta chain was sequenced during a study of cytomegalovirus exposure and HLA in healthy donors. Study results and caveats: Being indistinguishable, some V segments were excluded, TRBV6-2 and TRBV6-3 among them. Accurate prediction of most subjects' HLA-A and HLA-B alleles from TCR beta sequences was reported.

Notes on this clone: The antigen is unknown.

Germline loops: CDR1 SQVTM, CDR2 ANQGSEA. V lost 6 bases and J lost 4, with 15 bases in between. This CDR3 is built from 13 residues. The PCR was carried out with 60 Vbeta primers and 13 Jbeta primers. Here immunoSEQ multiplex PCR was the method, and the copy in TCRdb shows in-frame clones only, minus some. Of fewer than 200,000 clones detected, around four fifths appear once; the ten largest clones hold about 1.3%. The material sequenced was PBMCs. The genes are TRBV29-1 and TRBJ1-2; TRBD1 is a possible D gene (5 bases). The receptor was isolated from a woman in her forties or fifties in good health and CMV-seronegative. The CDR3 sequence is CSVGRQTAYGYTF. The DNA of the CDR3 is TGCAGCGTGGGGCGGCAGACAGCCTATGGCTACACCTTC.